This T cell receptor beta chain derives from a study of patients and donors after allogeneic stem cell transplantation. In TCRdb, the RT-PCR reads were re-called with MiXCR into one record per CDR3 protein. This table holds over 350,000 distinct CDR3 sequences, more than 15% found once. The material sequenced was blood, either unsorted or a sorted T cell fraction (not recorded which). This sequence originates from a human donor who was either an allogeneic HSCT recipient or a stem cell or donor lymphocyte infusion donor (not recorded which). It is not recorded whose cells these are; they may come from a transplant donor.

The CDR3: CATSRERLALSYNEQFF. CDR3 nucleotides: TGTGCCACCAGCAGAGAACGGCTAGCGCTCTCCTACAATGAGCAGTTCTTC. The gene calls are TRBV15 and TRBJ2-1; D perhaps matches TRBD2 (6 bases). This CDR3 is built from 17 residues. Per germline, CDR1 LNHNV and CDR2 YYDKDF (reference sequence). Deletions cut 0 bases from V and 0 bases from J, with 12 bases between.